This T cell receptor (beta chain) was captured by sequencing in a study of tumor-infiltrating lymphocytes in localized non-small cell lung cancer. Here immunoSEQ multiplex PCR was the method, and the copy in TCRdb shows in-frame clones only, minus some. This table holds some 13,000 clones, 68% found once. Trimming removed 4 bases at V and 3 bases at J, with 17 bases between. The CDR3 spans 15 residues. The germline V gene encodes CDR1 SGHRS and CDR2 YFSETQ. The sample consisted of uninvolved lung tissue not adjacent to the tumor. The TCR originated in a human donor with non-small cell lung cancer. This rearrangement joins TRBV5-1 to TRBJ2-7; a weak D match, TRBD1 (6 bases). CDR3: CASSDIQGFSYEQYF. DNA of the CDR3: TGCGCCAGCAGCGACATACAGGGTTTTAGCTACGAGCAGTACTTC.